The present entry profiles one T cell receptor beta chain with its context. This entry is derived from a study of T-cell memory formation after mild COVID-19. In TCRdb, the 5' RACE reads were re-called with MiXCR into one record per CDR3 protein. The sample holds 250,000 to 350,000 distinct CDR3 sequences, about 17% seen once. The clonotype comes from a man younger than 30 who had mild COVID-19 (a few samples of this study predate the infection). Cell type and time point are not known. Source material: PBMCs or a T cell subset sorted from them (not recorded which).

The CDR3, as DNA: TGCAGTGCTAGAGAAGGGGATCGTCAGCCCCAGCATTTT. Its protein product is CSAREGDRQPQHF. The rearrangement joins TRBV20-1 to TRBJ1-5; D perhaps matches TRBD1 (5 bases). Trimming shortened V by 0 bases and J by 6 bases, and 9 bases separated the two germline ends. Germline CDR1 is DFQATT and CDR2 is SNEGSKA (reference sequence). The CDR3 length is 13 residues.